A selection of T cell receptor beta chains follows, all from one sample in a study of chemoradiotherapy in HPV16-positive cancers. This table comes from immunoSEQ multiplex PCR, and its TCRdb copy is limited to in-frame clones, with some not included. The repertoire includes 5,500 to 6,500 clones, 75% to 90% of them detected once, and 9% sits in the top ten. The source was tumor tissue, collected from a patient who underwent chemoradiotherapy. These receptor sequences come from a human donor with HPV-associated anogenital cancer. The CDR3 runs from the conserved cysteine through the conserved F or W. A D gene is named only where the DNA matches it firmly. A row's size may be missing; if present it is once, few, many or a size class.

>-|TRBD1|TRBJ1-6|TRBV4-2
CASSQEPTGESSPLHF
TGTGCCAGCAGCCAAGAGCCGACAGGGGAGAGTTCACCCCTCCACTTT
>-|TRBD2|TRBJ2-1|TRBV2
CASSVPPGAGEERNYNEQFF
TGTGCCAGCAGTGTCCCCCCTGGAGCGGGAGAGGAACGAAACTACAATGAGCAGTTCTTC
>once|TRBD2|TRBJ2-7|TRBV5-4
CASSKRGLAGKGNEQYF
TGTGCCAGCAGCAAAAGGGGACTAGCGGGAAAAGGAAACGAGCAGTACTTC
>once|-|TRBJ1-6|TRBV19
CASSWGQNNSPLHF
TGTGCCAGTAGTTGGGGGCAGAATAATTCACCCCTCCACTTT
>-|-|TRBJ2-3|TRBV9
CASSDGTRGGDTQYF
TGTGCCAGCAGCGACGGGACCAGAGGTGGAGATACGCAGTATTTT
>once|-|TRBJ1-1|TRBV11-2
CASSLRGANTEAFF
TGTGCCAGCAGCTTGAGGGGCGCGAACACTGAAGCTTTCTTT
>-|-|TRBJ1-5|TRBV4-1
CASSQNWWEPQHF
TGCGCCAGCAGCCAAAACTGGTGGGAGCCCCAGCATTTT
>-|-|TRBJ2-6|TRBV27
CASANLSSGANVLTF
TGTGCCAGCGCAAACCTGAGCTCTGGGGCCAACGTCCTGACTTTC
>-|-|TRBJ2-7|TRBV20-1
CSARVGPEQYF
TGCAGTGCTAGAGTGGGGCCCGAGCAGTACTTC
>-|-|TRBJ1-2|TRBV6-6
CASSPSDSYGYTF
TGTGCCAGCAGTCCTTCGGACAGCTATGGCTACACCTTC
>-|-|TRBJ2-7|TRBV4-1
CASSQEVGTSYEQYF
TGCGCCAGCAGCCAAGAGGTCGGAACCAGCTACGAGCAGTACTTC
>-|-|TRBJ1-2|TRBV5-4
CASSPAGDYGYTF
TGTGCCAGCAGCCCAGCGGGGGACTATGGCTACACCTTC
>-|-|TRBJ2-7|TRBV10-3
CAISEIPGQFTYEQYF
TGTGCCATCAGTGAGATACCGGGACAATTTACCTACGAGCAGTACTTC
>-|-|TRBJ2-7|TRBV4-1
CASSQESTVYEQYF
TGCGCCAGCAGCCAAGAAAGTACTGTCTACGAGCAGTACTTC
>-|-|TRBJ1-1|TRBV5-1
CASSPRGGLTEAFF
TGCGCCAGCAGCCCGCGGGGGGGGTTAACTGAAGCTTTCTTT
>-|-|TRBJ1-2|TRBV5-6
CASSGYGYTF
TGTGCCAGCAGCGGCTATGGCTACACCTTC
>-|TRBD1|TRBJ1-1|TRBV6-5
CAAQGQGRGTEAFF
TGTGCCGCCCAGGGACAGGGAAGGGGGACTGAAGCTTTCTTT
>few|-|TRBJ2-5|TRBV6-5
CASKVGEETQYF
TGTGCCAGCAAGGTCGGGGAAGAGACCCAGTACTTC
>-|-|TRBJ2-3|TRBV15
CATSRGGGLNADTQYF
TGTGCCACCAGCAGAGGGGGGGGCTTGAACGCAGATACGCAGTATTTT
>-|-|TRBJ2-1|TRBV10-3
CAISEREYSYNEQFF
TGTGCCATCAGTGAGCGGGAGTACTCCTACAATGAGCAGTTCTTC
>-|TRBD1|TRBJ2-5|TRBV11-2
CASSSGTGMMAQYF
TGTGCCAGCAGCTCAGGGACAGGGATGATGGCCCAGTACTTC
>-|TRBD1|TRBJ1-1|TRBV27
CASSLRGPGQGSLTAFF
TGTGCCAGCAGTTTAAGGGGCCCGGGACAGGGATCCCTTACAGCTTTCTTT
>-|-|TRBJ1-4|TRBV6-5
CACADRLNEKLFF
TGTGCCTGCGCCGACAGGCTCAATGAAAAACTGTTTTTT
>-|-|TRBJ2-4|TRBV4-1
CASSQVLRYF
TGCGCCAGCAGCCAAGTTCTACGGTACTTC
>-|TRBD2|TRBJ2-1|TRBV10-1
CASSDLAGGLKQFF
TGCGCCAGCAGTGATCTAGCGGGAGGGCTTAAGCAGTTCTTC
>-|-|TRBJ2-6|TRBV12-5
CASGRINAGQSRANVLTF
TGTGCTAGTGGTAGAATCAATGCAGGACAAAGTCGGGCCAACGTCCTGACTTTC
>-|-|TRBJ1-2|TRBV2
CASSETPVGNGYTF
TGTGCCAGCAGTGAGACACCCGTGGGTAATGGCTACACCTTC
>-|-|TRBJ1-3|TRBV29-1
CSVEQATNTIYF
TGCAGCGTTGAACAAGCTACAAACACCATATATTTT